This entry concerns a single TCR beta chain. Its target is not known. Using immunoSEQ multiplex PCR, the repertoire was profiled, and TCRdb retains in-frame clones only, with some absent. The profile shows 45,000 to 50,000 clones, around three quarters of them singletons. Following autologous stem cell transplantation, relapse occurred in every patient, and exposure to brentuximab vedotin varied. The sample originates from a study of PD-1 blockade in classical Hodgkin lymphoma. Notes on the study in general: Complete responders matched newly diagnosed patients in baseline diversity.

This receptor was identified in a human donor with classical Hodgkin lymphoma. The material was peripheral blood mononuclear cells (PBMCs), obtained before the second cycle of nivolumab.

The CDR3 DNA follows: TGTGCCAGCAGTGAAGGGTTTACCTGGGGCACTGAAGCTTTCTTT. It encodes CASSEGFTWGTEAFF. This chain joins TRBV6-1 and TRBJ1-1; D is unresolved. This CDR3 contains 15 residues. The V gene lost 1 base and the J gene lost 4 bases, with 13 bases spanning the gap. CDR1 is MNHNS and CDR2 is SASEGT in the germline V gene.